This T cell receptor beta chain was sequenced during a study of blood T cell repertoires in COVID-19. On the study more broadly: Researchers got acute and convalescent COVID-19 samples from the United States, Italy and Spain. Nucleic acid was either cDNA or gDNA, and it came from T cells, B-cell-depleted T cells, or PBMCs.

Per the original data handling: Reference gene primers were amplified, and this amplification served to estimate nucleated cell counts. Produced via immunoSEQ multiplex PCR; TCRdb's table is partial and in-frame only. V, J and clone size are taken as reported in that table, and D and trimming were inferred from the DNA itself. The sample includes 150,000 to 200,000 clones, around nine tenths of them seen just once. CDR3 length: 15 residues. V trimming: 1 base; J trimming: 6 bases; junction bases outside the gene matches: 5. Germline-derived CDR1 and CDR2 are MNHNS and SASEGT. The sequencing sample was made of peripheral blood. The chain links TRBV6-1 to TRBJ2-1, with 8 positions matching TRBD2. This TCR came from a human donor in a cohort sampled during active COVID-19. CDR3 region: CASSEGAGEVNEQFF. CDR3 coding DNA: TGTGCCAGCAGTGAAGGAGCGGGAGAGGTCAATGAGCAGTTCTTC.